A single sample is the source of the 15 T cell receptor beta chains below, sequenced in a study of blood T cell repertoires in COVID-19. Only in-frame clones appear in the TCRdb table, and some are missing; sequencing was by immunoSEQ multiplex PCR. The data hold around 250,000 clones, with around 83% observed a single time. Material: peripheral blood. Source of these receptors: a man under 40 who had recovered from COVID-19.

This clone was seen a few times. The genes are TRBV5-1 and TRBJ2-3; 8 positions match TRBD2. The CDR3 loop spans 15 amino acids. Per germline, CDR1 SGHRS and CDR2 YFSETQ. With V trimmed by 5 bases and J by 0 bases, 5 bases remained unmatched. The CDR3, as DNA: TGCGCCAGCAGTGATAGCGGGGACAGCACAGATACGCAGTATTTT. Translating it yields CASSDSGDSTDTQYF.

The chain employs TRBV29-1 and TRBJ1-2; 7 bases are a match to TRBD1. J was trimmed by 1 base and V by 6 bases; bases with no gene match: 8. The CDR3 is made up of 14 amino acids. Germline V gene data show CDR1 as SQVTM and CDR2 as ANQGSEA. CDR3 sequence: CSVRGTDLNYGYTF. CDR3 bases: TGCAGCGTCCGCGGGACAGACCTTAACTATGGCTACACCTTC.

The CDR3 spells CASSPTGTEQYF. In nucleotides, the CDR3 is TGTGCCAGCTCACCGACAGGGACCGAGCAGTACTTC. V and J are TRBV18 and TRBJ2-7; TRBD1 agrees at 7 bases. The CDR3 loop spans 12 amino acids. Germline V lookup: CDR1 KGHSH, CDR2 LQKENI. The V and J ends lost 3 bases and 6 bases, in that order; junction bases with no gene match: 2.

CDR3 loop: CASSPGLVDTIYF. CDR3 nucleotides: TGTGCCAGCTCACCAGGACTGGTGGACACCATATATTTT. The J gene is TRBJ1-3, the V gene TRBV18, with D uncertain. The V and J ends lost 2 bases and 8 bases respectively, with 10 bases between them. Germline V lookup: CDR1 KGHSH, CDR2 LQKENI. The CDR3 spans 13 residues.

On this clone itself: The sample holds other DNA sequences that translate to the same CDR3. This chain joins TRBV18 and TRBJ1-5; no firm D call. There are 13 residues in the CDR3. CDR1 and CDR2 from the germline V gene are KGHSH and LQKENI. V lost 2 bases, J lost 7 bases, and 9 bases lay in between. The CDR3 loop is CASSPGEGQPQHF. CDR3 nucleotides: TGTGCCAGCTCACCAGGGGAGGGACAGCCCCAGCATTTT.

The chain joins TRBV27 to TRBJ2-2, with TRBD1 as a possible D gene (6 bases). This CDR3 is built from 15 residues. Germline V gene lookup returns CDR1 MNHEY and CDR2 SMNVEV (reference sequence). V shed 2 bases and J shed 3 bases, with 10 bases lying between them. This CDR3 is CASSLRGQHTGELFF. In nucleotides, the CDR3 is TGTGCCAGCAGTTTAAGAGGACAGCACACCGGGGAGCTGTTTTTT.

The CDR3 protein is CASSQDILGGTSMSDTQYF. Here the CDR3 DNA reads TGTGCCAGCAGCCAAGATATCCTAGGCGGGACTAGCATGTCGGATACGCAGTATTTT. The chain couples TRBV4-2 to TRBJ2-3, with 9 bases aligning to TRBD2. CDR1 LGHNA and CDR2 YNFKEQ come from the germline V gene. J lost 6 bases, V lost 0 bases, and 16 bases had no gene match. The CDR3 is 19 amino acids.

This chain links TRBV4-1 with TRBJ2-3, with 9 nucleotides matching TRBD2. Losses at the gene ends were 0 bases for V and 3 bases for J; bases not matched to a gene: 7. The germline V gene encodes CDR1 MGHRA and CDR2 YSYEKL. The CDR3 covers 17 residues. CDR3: CASSQEGLAGTTDTQYF. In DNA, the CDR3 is TGCGCCAGCAGCCAAGAAGGCCTAGCGGGAACTACAGATACGCAGTATTTT.

This chain's CDR3 is CASSRQGSYGYTF. The CDR3 region has the DNA TGTGCCAGCAGTCGGCAGGGGTCCTATGGCTACACCTTC. The chain uses TRBV25-1 and TRBJ1-2; the D gene is possibly TRBD1 (6 bases). V lost 5 bases, J lost 4 bases, and 11 bases lay in between. Per the germline V gene, CDR1 is MGHDK and CDR2 is SYGVNS. CDR3 length equals 13 residues.

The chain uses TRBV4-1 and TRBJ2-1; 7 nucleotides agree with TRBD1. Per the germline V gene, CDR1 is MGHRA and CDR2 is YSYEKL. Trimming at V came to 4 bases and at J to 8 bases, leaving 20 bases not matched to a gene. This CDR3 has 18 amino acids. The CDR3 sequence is CASSPPYRDRVRLDEQFF. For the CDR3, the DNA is TGCGCCAGCAGCCCCCCTTACCGCGACAGGGTCCGGTTGGATGAGCAGTTCTTC.

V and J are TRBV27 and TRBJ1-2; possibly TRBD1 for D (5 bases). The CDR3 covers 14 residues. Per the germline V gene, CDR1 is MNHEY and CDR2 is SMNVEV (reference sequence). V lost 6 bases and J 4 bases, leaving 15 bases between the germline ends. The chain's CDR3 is CASSPQGILYGYTF. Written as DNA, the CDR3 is TGTGCCAGCAGCCCCCAGGGCATCCTCTATGGCTACACCTTC.

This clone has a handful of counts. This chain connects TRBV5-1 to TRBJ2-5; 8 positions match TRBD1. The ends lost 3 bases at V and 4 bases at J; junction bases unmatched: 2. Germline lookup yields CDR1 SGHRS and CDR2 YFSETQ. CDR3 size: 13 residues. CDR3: CASSYGQGETQYF. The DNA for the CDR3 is TGCGCCAGCAGCTACGGACAGGGAGAGACCCAGTACTTC.

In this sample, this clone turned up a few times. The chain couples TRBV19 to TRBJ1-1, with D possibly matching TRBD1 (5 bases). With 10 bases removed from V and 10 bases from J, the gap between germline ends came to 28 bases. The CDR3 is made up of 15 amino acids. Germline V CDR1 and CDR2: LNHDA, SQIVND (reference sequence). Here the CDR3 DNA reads TGTGCCACCGGATCACACGGACACTCCATTCTCGGAGCTTTCTTT. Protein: CATGSHGHSILGAFF.

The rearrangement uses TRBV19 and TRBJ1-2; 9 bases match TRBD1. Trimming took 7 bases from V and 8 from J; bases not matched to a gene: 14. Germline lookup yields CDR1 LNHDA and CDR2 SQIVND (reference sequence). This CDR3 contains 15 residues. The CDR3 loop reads CASTSDPQGAGGYTF. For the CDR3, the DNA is TGTGCCAGTACCTCAGACCCACAGGGGGCTGGCGGCTACACCTTC.

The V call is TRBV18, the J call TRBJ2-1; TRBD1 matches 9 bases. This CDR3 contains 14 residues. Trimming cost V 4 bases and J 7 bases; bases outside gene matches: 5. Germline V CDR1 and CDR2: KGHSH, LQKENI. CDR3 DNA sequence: TGTGCCAGCTCACTACAGGGGGCGAAAAATGAGCAGTTCTTC. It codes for CASSLQGAKNEQFF.